These 26 T cell receptor beta chains were all obtained from the same sample, sequenced in a study of blood T cell repertoires in COVID-19. The data were produced by immunoSEQ multiplex PCR, yet TCRdb's version contains in-frame clones alone and is incomplete. The sample includes some 48,000 clones, 70% to 90% of them seen just once. The sequenced sample consisted of peripheral blood. Receptors were obtained from a woman aged 55-69 years with acute or convalescent COVID-19.

The chain carries TRBV5-1 and TRBJ1-6, with TRBD1 identical over 8 bases. The trim removed 4 bases at V and 6 bases at J, leaving 3 bases unmatched. The CDR3 spans 14 residues. Germline values: CDR1 SGHRS, CDR2 YFSETQ. The CDR3 sequence is CASSPGGANSPLHF. The CDR3 nucleotides read TGCGCCAGCAGCCCAGGGGGCGCTAATTCACCCCTCCACTTT.

V gene TRBV5-8 combines with J gene TRBJ1-5; the D is unclear. This CDR3 contains 12 residues. Looked up from germline, CDR1 is SGHTS and CDR2 is YDEGEE. Between the trimmed V and J ends, which lost 8 bases and 6 bases, there was a span of 12 bases. The CDR3, as DNA: TGTGCCAGTAGAGTAGGAGTTCAGCCCCAGCATTTT. Protein sequence: CASRVGVQPQHF.

This clone was observed a few times. V is TRBV25-1 and J is TRBJ1-6, with TRBD1 as a possible D gene (6 bases). V lost 8 bases to trimming and J lost 4 bases, with 15 bases between them. Germline V gene data show CDR1 as MGHDK and CDR2 as SYGVNS. The CDR3 sequence is 15 residues long. The CDR3 sequence: CASADRSDYNSPLHF. The DNA for the CDR3 is TGTGCCAGCGCCGACAGGAGTGATTATAATTCACCCCTCCACTTT.

This clone was observed a few times. V gene TRBV18 combines with J gene TRBJ1-2; 7 bases line up with TRBD1. Trimming took 3 bases from V and 5 from J; bases not matched to a gene: 6. Germline V CDR1 and CDR2: KGHSH, LQKENI. CDR3 length equals 14 residues. The DNA for the CDR3 is TGTGCCAGCTCACCTCCGGGACAGAGTTATGGCTACACCTTC. Translation gives CASSPPGQSYGYTF.

This chain uses TRBV29-1 with TRBJ1-1; the D is unclear. The CDR3 loop spans 15 amino acids. Germline V gene lookup returns CDR1 SQVTM and CDR2 ANQGSEA. V lost 4 bases to trimming and J lost 2 bases, with 17 bases between them. In nucleotides, the CDR3 is TGCAGCGTTGTAGCAAGGTCGAGCCATAACACTGAAGCTTTCTTT. It translates to CSVVARSSHNTEAFF.

The rearrangement joins TRBV30 to TRBJ2-2; TRBD1 agrees at 7 bases. The CDR3 totals 15 residues. CDR1 GTSNPN and CDR2 SVGIG come from the germline V gene (reference sequence). V dropped 1 base and J dropped 5; count of bases not matched to a gene: 7. The CDR3 is CAWSDRGMGTGELFF. In nucleotides, the CDR3 is TGTGCCTGGAGTGACAGGGGAATGGGAACCGGGGAGCTGTTTTTT.

This sequence joins TRBV6-5 and TRBJ2-1, with 8 bases aligning to TRBD2. The CDR3 totals 15 residues. Germline trimming cut 6 bases from V and 3 bases from J; bases unmatched to any gene: 7. The V gene's germline CDR1 is MNHEY and CDR2 SVGAGI. The CDR3 loop reads CASRSGGRLYNEQFF. The DNA for the CDR3 is TGTGCCAGCAGATCAGGCGGGAGGCTCTACAATGAGCAGTTCTTC.

This rearrangement joins TRBV5-1 to TRBJ2-3; weak D call: TRBD2 (6 bases). Trimming left V 0 bases short and J 2 bases short, with 7 bases between. CDR1 is SGHRS, CDR2 YFSETQ, per germline. The CDR3 is 14 residues long. The CDR3 DNA follows: TGCGCCAGCAGCTTGGTGGACTACACAGATACGCAGTATTTT. Amino acids: CASSLVDYTDTQYF.

The gene calls are TRBV29-1 and TRBJ2-2, with D uncertain. The CDR3 is 14 residues long. Trimming removed 0 bases at V and 2 bases at J, with 7 bases between. Germline CDR1 SQVTM, CDR2 ANQGSEA. The CDR3 is CSVEDPPNTGELFF. The CDR3, as DNA: TGCAGCGTTGAAGATCCCCCAAACACCGGGGAGCTGTTTTTT.

This clone was counted only a few times. This chain links TRBV6-5 with TRBJ2-2, with D uncertain. Per the germline V gene, CDR1 is MNHEY and CDR2 is SVGAGI. This CDR3 spans 15 amino acids. With 5 bases removed from V and 0 bases from J, the gap between germline ends came to 10 bases. The CDR3 protein is CASSPRLSNTGELFF. Here the CDR3 DNA reads TGTGCCAGCAGTCCCAGGCTTTCGAACACCGGGGAGCTGTTTTTT.

The chain joins TRBV11-3 to TRBJ1-1, with D unclear. Germline-derived CDR1 and CDR2 are SGHNT and YENEEA. The CDR3 runs to 13 residues. Trimming stripped 5 bases from V and 4 bases from J, with 11 bases between. As DNA, the CDR3 is TGTGCCAGCAGCCACCTAGGTGGCACTGAAGCTTTCTTT. This translates into CASSHLGGTEAFF.

V and J are TRBV10-3 and TRBJ1-2, with D possibly matching TRBD1 (6 bases). V lost 7 bases and J lost 7, with 16 bases in between. CDR1 is ENHRY, CDR2 SYGVKD, per germline. The CDR3 spans 13 residues. CDR3 loop: CAITPGQPFGYTF. CDR3 nucleotides: TGTGCCATCACCCCCGGACAGCCCTTTGGCTACACCTTC.

This clone was recorded a few times. The chain couples TRBV30 to TRBJ1-5; D gene uncertain. The V gene lost 2 bases and the J gene lost 3 bases, with 5 bases spanning the gap. The CDR3 covers 12 residues. Germline CDR1 is GTSNPN and CDR2 is SVGIG (reference sequence). As DNA, the CDR3 is TGTGCCTGGAGTCGGGACAATCAGCCCCAGCATTTT. This codes for CAWSRDNQPQHF.

This clone appeared once. This chain links TRBV10-3 with TRBJ2-1; D is perhaps TRBD2 (6 bases). V lost 6 bases and J 5 bases, leaving 14 bases between the germline ends. CDR3 size: 14 residues. Germline V gene sequence: CDR1 ENHRY, CDR2 SYGVKD. The CDR3 DNA sequence: TGTGCCATCAGGGTCGCTCTAGCGAACAATGAGCAGTTCTTC. Its translation: CAIRVALANNEQFF.

A note on this clone: One end of the junction is discordant with germline, which a read error may explain. Other nucleotide sequences from this sample produce the same CDR3. V is TRBV7-9 and J is TRBJ1-4, with D perhaps TRBD1 (5 bases). CDR3 length: 14 residues. The germline CDR1 and CDR2 sequences are SEHNR and FQNEAQ (reference sequence). DNA for the CDR3: TGTGCCAGCAGCTTAGCCAGGGATGGTGAAAAACTATTTTTT. Translated, it gives CASSLARDGEKLFF.

The sample holds many counts of this clone. The rearrangement uses TRBV4-3 and TRBJ1-6; D is unresolved. The CDR3 runs to 15 residues. Trimming pared 0 bases from V and 8 bases from J, leaving 11 bases between. Germline loops: CDR1 LGHNA, CDR2 YSLEER. Written as DNA, the CDR3 is TGCGCCAGCAGCCAAGAGGTCACCGGGGATTCACCCCTCCACTTT. As protein: CASSQEVTGDSPLHF.

This chain joins TRBV5-4 and TRBJ1-2; a possible D gene is TRBD1 (6 bases). The germline V gene has CDR1 SGHNT and CDR2 YYREEE (reference sequence). The CDR3 contains 15 residues. Trimming shortened V by 4 bases and J by 4 bases, and 17 bases separated the two germline ends. The CDR3 loop is CASSAHDRRLYGYTF. CDR3 nucleotides: TGTGCCAGCAGCGCCCACGACAGGCGTCTCTATGGCTACACCTTC. The full variable domain, rest sourced from reference TRBV5-4 and TRBJ1-2, is ETGVTQSPTHLIKTRGQQVTLRCSSQSGHNTVSWYQQALGQGPQFIFQYYREEENGRGNFPPRFSGLQFPNYSSELNVNALELDDSALYLCASSAHDRRLYGYTFGSGTRLTVV.

The CDR3 nucleotides read TGTGCCAGTAGTTCGGACAGATTAGGCACTGAAGCTTTCTTT. The encoded protein is CASSSDRLGTEAFF. V and J are TRBV19 and TRBJ1-1; D might be TRBD1 (6 bases). Germline V gene sequence: CDR1 LNHDA, CDR2 SQIVND (reference sequence). The CDR3 runs to 14 residues. Trimming stripped 5 bases from V and 4 bases from J, with 14 bases between. The full variable domain, its missing parts supplied by reference TRBV19 and TRBJ1-1, is DGGITQSPKYLFRKEGQNVTLSCEQNLNHDAMYWYRQDPGQGLRLIYYSQIVNDFQKGDIAEGYSVSREKKESFPLTVTSAQKNPTAFYLCASSSDRLGTEAFFGQGTRLTVV.

The chain links TRBV19 to TRBJ2-1; perhaps TRBD1 as D (6 bases). The CDR3 sequence is 13 residues long. V lost 7 bases and J 7 bases, leaving 14 bases between the germline ends. CDR1 and CDR2 from the germline V gene are LNHDA and SQIVND (reference sequence). CDR3 loop: CASNTGLVNEQFF. DNA of the CDR3: TGTGCCAGTAATACAGGGCTAGTGAATGAGCAGTTCTTC.

This chain connects TRBV18 to TRBJ1-4; 7 bases fit TRBD1. J lost 8 bases, V lost 6 bases, and 6 bases had no gene match. The CDR3 has 13 residues. The germline V gene encodes CDR1 KGHSH and CDR2 LQKENI. CDR3 DNA sequence: TGTGCCAGCTCTCCAGGGGGGTTGGAAAAACTGTTTTTT. Protein product: CASSPGGLEKLFF.

The rearrangement links TRBV5-5 to TRBJ2-5; 8 nucleotides agree with TRBD2. This CDR3 region has 15 residues. Trimming removed 0 bases from V and 5 bases from J; junction bases left unmatched: 6. From germline, CDR1 is SGHKS and CDR2 YYEKEE (reference sequence). The CDR3 DNA reads TGTGCCAGCAGCTTGGGGGAGCGGGAGTGGGAGACCCAGTACTTC. This translates into CASSLGEREWETQYF.

This chain connects TRBV5-1 to TRBJ2-5; D gene unclear. Germline CDR1 reads SGHRS; CDR2 reads YFSETQ. There are 14 residues in the CDR3. V was trimmed by 0 bases and J by 5 bases, leaving 11 bases between them. The CDR3 sequence: CASSLGTASETQYF. The CDR3 DNA follows: TGCGCCAGCAGCTTGGGAACAGCCAGCGAGACCCAGTACTTC.

The chain employs TRBV27 and TRBJ1-5; TRBD1 aligns across 9 bases. The J segment lost 4 bases and the V segment lost 4 bases, leaving 5 bases of the junction unmatched. This CDR3 is built from 15 residues. Per germline, CDR1 MNHEY and CDR2 SMNVEV (reference sequence). CDR3 bases: TGTGCCAGCAGTTCGTTGACAGGGGGTAATCAGCCCCAGCATTTT. This translates into CASSSLTGGNQPQHF.

The genes are TRBV12-3 or TRBV12-4 and TRBJ1-1; D is perhaps TRBD1 (5 bases). V lost 2 bases and J lost 7, with 8 bases in between. The CDR3 loop spans 12 amino acids. The CDR3 loop is CASSLSGLEAFF. In DNA, the CDR3 is TGTGCCAGCAGTTTATCAGGGCTTGAAGCTTTCTTT.

The chain has TRBV5-1 and TRBJ1-2, with 10 bases fitting TRBD1. In germline, CDR1 is SGHRS, CDR2 YFSETQ. CDR3 size: 17 residues. Unmatched junction bases numbered 12, after V lost 4 bases and J lost 3 bases. The CDR3 spells CASSKDGTGVRYYGYTF. The CDR3 region has the DNA TGCGCCAGCAGCAAGGACGGGACAGGGGTTCGGTACTATGGCTACACCTTC.

The rearrangement joins TRBV19 to TRBJ2-2, with TRBD1 matching over 9 bases. Trimming took 11 bases from V and 5 from J; bases not matched to a gene: 12. The CDR3 totals 15 residues. The germline V gene has CDR1 LNHDA and CDR2 SQIVND (reference sequence). The CDR3, as DNA: TGTGCCTGTTCAGGACAGGGGACAGGAACCGGGGAGCTGTTTTTT. Protein: CACSGQGTGTGELFF.